This T cell receptor (beta chain) stems from a study of OX40 agonist ivuxolimab in advanced cancers. Turning to the study itself: A male proportion of under 90% was recorded, with mean age about 60 years and range about 20 to 79. Study-wide points: CD4+ T cells averaged fewer expanded clones than CD8+ T cells.

This clone appeared a single time. The antigen remains undetermined. The protocol was immunoSEQ multiplex PCR, while the TCRdb copy is restricted to in-frame clones and leaves out a portion. Among some 68,000 clones listed, about 88% were seen once. V was cut by 4 bases and J by 2 bases, with 11 bases left in between. Per germline, CDR1 SGHTA and CDR2 FQGTGA. The CDR3 loop spans 14 amino acids. The source was CD4+ or CD8+ T cells sorted from blood, collected in a trial of the OX40 agonist ivuxolimab. This TCR came from an adult with an advanced solid tumor such as melanoma, head and neck, liver or kidney cancer. This chain joins TRBV7-3 and TRBJ2-5; weak D call: TRBD2 (6 bases). CDR3 sequence (DNA): TGTGCCAGCAGCTCGGGACTTGCGCAAGAGACCCAGTACTTC. It translates to CASSSGLAQETQYF. Drawing the rest from reference TRBV7-3 and TRBJ2-5, the complete variable domain is GAGVSQTPSNKVTEKGKYVELRCDPISGHTALYWYRQSLGQGPEFLIYFQGTGAADDSGLPNDRFFAVRPEGSVSTLKIQRTERGDSAVYLCASSSGLAQETQYFGPGTRLLVL.